This T cell receptor (beta chain) was recorded in a study of blood T cells in healthy people across ages. Next came a second PCR, run for about 6 to 11 cycles, which used a sample-barcoded 5' primer along with a J-beta primer mix. The template-switch adaptor was a 5' adaptor with 12 random nucleotides. It tagged each cDNA molecule. TCRdb re-called the 5' RACE reads through MiXCR, storing one row per CDR3 protein. The table has over 600,000 distinct CDR3 sequences, 40% to 45% seen once. Sequencing was carried out using blood. The receptor comes from a man older than 75 in good health.

The CDR3 region is CSADPGQGMYRGYTF. CDR3 bases: TGCAGTGCGGACCCGGGACAGGGGATGTATCGTGGCTACACCTTC. The chain has TRBV20-1 and TRBJ1-2; 10 bases match TRBD1. Germline V gene lookup returns CDR1 DFQATT and CDR2 SNEGSKA (reference sequence). Unmatched junction bases numbered 14, after V lost 6 bases and J lost 7 bases. The CDR3 totals 15 residues.